The 11 T cell receptor beta chains presented below share a single source sample, sequenced in a study of T cells in Graves' hyperthyroidism and ophthalmopathy. RNA transcripts provided the source from which TCR beta CDR3 regions were amplified. The TCR CDR3 was amplified in a first-round RT-PCR using the HTBI primer set. From the multiplex PCR reads, TCRdb called clonotypes with MiXCR, one entry per CDR3 protein. This table holds some 300,000 distinct CDR3 sequences, roughly 15% found once. Sequences were obtained from blood. These TCRs come from a young woman with Graves' hyperthyroidism that later progressed to Graves' ophthalmopathy.

CDR3 nucleotide sequence: TGTGCCACCAGCAGGACTTTGGGACAGGGGTCGGGCTACACCTTC. It translates to CATSRTLGQGSGYTF. This rearrangement joins TRBV15 to TRBJ1-2; 10 positions agree with TRBD1. This CDR3 spans 15 amino acids. V shed 3 bases, J shed 8 bases, and the junction held 9 bases outside the gene matches. CDR1 and CDR2 from the germline V gene are LNHNV and YYDKDF (reference sequence).

This clonotype was counted at least ten times. V gene TRBV2 combines with J gene TRBJ2-1; TRBD1 matches at 8 bases. The CDR3 is 18 residues long. The junction had 12 bases not matched to a gene; V was cut back by 5 bases and J by 0 bases. Germline V gives CDR1 SNHLY, CDR2 FYNNEI. The CDR3 nucleotides are TGTGCCAGCAGTTTGGATACAGGGGGGTTTGGCTCCTACAATGAGCAGTTCTTC. Amino acids: CASSLDTGGFGSYNEQFF.

The table lists this clonotype with many counts. The V gene is TRBV2, the J gene TRBJ2-1, with 8 bases aligning to TRBD2. Germline CDR1 SNHLY, CDR2 FYNNEI. After removal of 1 base from V and 2 bases from J, the junction contained 1 base not matched to a gene. CDR3 length: 15 residues. The CDR3 nucleotides read TGTGCCAGCAGTGAAGAGCGGGAGCCCTACAATGAGCAGTTCTTC. Protein: CASSEEREPYNEQFF.

In this sample, this clonotype turned up many times. The chain links TRBV28 to TRBJ1-3; D is uncertain. Trimming pared 7 bases from V and 4 bases from J, leaving 14 bases between. This CDR3 contains 14 residues. CDR1 and CDR2 (germline): MDHEN, SYDVKM. CDR3 amino acids: CASTPSGSGNTIYF. In DNA form, the CDR3 reads TGTGCCAGCACCCCGAGCGGGTCAGGAAACACCATATATTTT.

This clonotype was seen repeatedly, ten times or more. For the CDR3, the DNA is TGCAGTGCTGTAGCGGAGTCCTACAATGAGCAGTTCTTC. It is translated as CSAVAESYNEQFF. V and J are TRBV20-1 and TRBJ2-1, with D maybe TRBD2 (6 bases). Deletions cut 5 bases from V and 1 base from J, with 9 bases between. CDR3 length: 13 amino acids. CDR1 DFQATT and CDR2 SNEGSKA come from the germline V gene (reference sequence).

This clonotype has ten or more counts. V is TRBV27 and J is TRBJ2-1, with D possibly being TRBD1 (5 bases). The V end was cut by 5 bases, the J end by 0 bases, with 11 bases between. This CDR3 spans 15 amino acids. Germline V gene lookup returns CDR1 MNHEY and CDR2 SMNVEV (reference sequence). The CDR3 nucleotides read TGTGCCAGCAGTAAGGGGCCGAGCTCCTACAATGAGCAGTTCTTC. Its protein is CASSKGPSSYNEQFF.

The chain has TRBV4-2 and TRBJ2-7; D unresolved. Trimming pared 0 bases from V and 3 bases from J, leaving 9 bases between. Germline V gene lookup returns CDR1 LGHNA and CDR2 YNFKEQ. This CDR3 has 14 amino acids. The DNA for the CDR3 is TGTGCCAGCAGCCAAGATTTGGGTAACTACGAGCAGTACTTC. The encoded protein is CASSQDLGNYEQYF.

This clonotype was counted ten times or more. V usage is TRBV5-8 and J usage is TRBJ2-5; D possibly corresponds to TRBD2 (6 bases). The CDR3 loop spans 14 amino acids. Germline V gene data show CDR1 as SGHTS and CDR2 as YDEGEE. V lost 4 bases to trimming and J lost 2 bases, with 12 bases between them. The CDR3 region has the DNA TGTGCCAGCAGCCTCGGGAGAACTCAAGAGACCCAGTACTTC. Residues: CASSLGRTQETQYF.

This clonotype appeared a few times. The chain is built from TRBV5-1 and TRBJ1-6, with D unclear. Germline assignment: CDR1 SGHRS and CDR2 YFSETQ. V shed 3 bases and J shed 11 bases, with 18 bases lying between them. The CDR3 has 15 amino acids. CDR3: CASSSTGIQEAPLHF. In DNA, the CDR3 is TGCGCCAGCAGCTCAACCGGGATCCAAGAGGCACCCCTCCACTTT.

This clonotype was counted ten times or more. The chain has TRBV10-3 and TRBJ1-6; 7 bases are shared with TRBD1. The V gene end was trimmed by 1 base and the J gene end by 2 bases; junction bases not matched to a gene: 8. Germline V gene lookup returns CDR1 ENHRY and CDR2 SYGVKD. This CDR3 is 18 amino acids long. CDR3 nucleotides: TGTGCCATCAGTGAGTTAGTGCCCGGGACAGCCTATAATTCACCCCTCCACTTT. Its translation: CAISELVPGTAYNSPLHF.

The chain recombines TRBV24-1 with TRBJ2-1; D is perhaps TRBD2 (5 bases). Germline V gene data show CDR1 as KGHDR and CDR2 as SFDVKD. V lost 2 bases and J lost 0, with 10 bases in between. The CDR3 is 16 amino acids. The CDR3 nucleotides are TGTGCCACCAGTGATTCCGGACTCAGCTCCTACAATGAGCAGTTCTTC. Protein: CATSDSGLSSYNEQFF.